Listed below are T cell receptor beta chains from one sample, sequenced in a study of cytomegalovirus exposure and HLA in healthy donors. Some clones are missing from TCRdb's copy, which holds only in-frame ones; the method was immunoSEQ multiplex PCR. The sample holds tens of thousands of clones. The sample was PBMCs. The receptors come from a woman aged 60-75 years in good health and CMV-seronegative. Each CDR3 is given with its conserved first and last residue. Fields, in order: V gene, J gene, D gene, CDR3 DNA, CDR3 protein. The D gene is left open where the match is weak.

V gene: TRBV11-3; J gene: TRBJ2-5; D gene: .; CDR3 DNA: TGTGCCAGCAGCTTGACCGGGAACTACCAAGAGACCCAGTACTTC; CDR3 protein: CASSLTGNYQETQYF
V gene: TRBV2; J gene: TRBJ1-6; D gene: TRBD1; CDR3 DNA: TGTGCCAGCAGTTTTCAGGGGGCGCGGGATTCACCCCTCCACTTT; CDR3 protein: CASSFQGARDSPLHF
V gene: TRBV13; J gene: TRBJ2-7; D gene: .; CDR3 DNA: TGTGCCAGCAGCGGGGATACGGGACAAAGCTCCTACGAGCAGTACTTC; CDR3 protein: CASSGDTGQSSYEQYF
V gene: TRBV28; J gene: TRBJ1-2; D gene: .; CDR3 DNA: TGTGCCAGCGCCAGGGTCTTTGGCTACACCTTC; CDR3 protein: CASARVFGYTF
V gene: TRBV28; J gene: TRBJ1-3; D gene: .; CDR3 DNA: TGTGCCAGCAGTGACGGGTCCTCTGGAAACACCATATATTTT; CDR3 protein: CASSDGSSGNTIYF
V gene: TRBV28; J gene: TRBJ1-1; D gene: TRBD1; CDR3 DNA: TGTGCCAGCACCGTTCCCGGGACAGGGAACACTGAAGCTTTCTTT; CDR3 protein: CASTVPGTGNTEAFF
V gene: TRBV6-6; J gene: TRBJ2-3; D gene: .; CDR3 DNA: TGTGCCAGCCGAACCGAGGATACGCAGTATTTT; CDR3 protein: CASRTEDTQYF
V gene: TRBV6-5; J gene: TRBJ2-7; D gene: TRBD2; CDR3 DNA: TGTGCCAGCAGTTACCAGGGGACTAGTCCCTACGAGCAGTACTTC; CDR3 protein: CASSYQGTSPYEQYF
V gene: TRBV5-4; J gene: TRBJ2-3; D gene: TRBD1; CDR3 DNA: TGTGCCAGCAGCGGGACAGGGGGCGCAGATACGCAGTATTTT; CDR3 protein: CASSGTGGADTQYF
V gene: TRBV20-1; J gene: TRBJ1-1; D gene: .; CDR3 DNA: TGCAGAGCCATTGGTGGCACTGAAGCTTTCTTT; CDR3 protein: CRAIGGTEAFF
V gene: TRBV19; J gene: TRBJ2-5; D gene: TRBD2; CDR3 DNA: TGTGCCACTGCCCCCATAGCGGGAGAGACCCAGTACTTC; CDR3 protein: CATAPIAGETQYF
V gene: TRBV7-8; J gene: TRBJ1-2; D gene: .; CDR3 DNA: TGTGCCAGCAGCTTGGCTGACTTCAACTATGGCTACACCTTC; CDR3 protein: CASSLADFNYGYTF
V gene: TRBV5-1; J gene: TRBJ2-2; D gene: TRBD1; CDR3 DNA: TGCGCCAGCTACCCCGGGACAGGGGGCTATGGGGAGCTGTTTTTT; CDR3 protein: CASYPGTGGYGELFF
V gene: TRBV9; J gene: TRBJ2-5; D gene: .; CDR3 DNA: TGTGCCAGCAGCGTAGACAGGGAGGAGACCCAGTACTTC; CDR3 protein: CASSVDREETQYF
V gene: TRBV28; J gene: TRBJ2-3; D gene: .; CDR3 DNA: TGTGCCAGCATAGAGGGCCTGGAAAATACGCAGTATTTT; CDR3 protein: CASIEGLENTQYF
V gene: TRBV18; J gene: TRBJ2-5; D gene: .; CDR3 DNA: TGTGCCAGCTCACCAGGAGCCCAAGAGACCCAGTACTTC; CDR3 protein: CASSPGAQETQYF
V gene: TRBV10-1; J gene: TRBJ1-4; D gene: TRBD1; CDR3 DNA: TGCGCCAGCAGTGACGGGGGTCCAGGGGGAGAAAAACTGTTTTTT; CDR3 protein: CASSDGGPGGEKLFF
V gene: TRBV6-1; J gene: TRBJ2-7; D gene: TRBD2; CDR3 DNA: TGTGCCAGCATCCCTAGCGGCCCCTCCTACGAGCAGTACTTC; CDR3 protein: CASIPSGPSYEQYF
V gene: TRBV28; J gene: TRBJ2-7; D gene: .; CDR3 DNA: TGTGCCAGCAGTTTGGGGCCCATCTACGAGCAGTACTTC; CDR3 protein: CASSLGPIYEQYF
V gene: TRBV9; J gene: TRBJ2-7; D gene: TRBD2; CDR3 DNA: TGTGCCAGCAGCGTAGGGGATCGACTAGCCACGTACGAGCAGTACTTC; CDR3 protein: CASSVGDRLATYEQYF
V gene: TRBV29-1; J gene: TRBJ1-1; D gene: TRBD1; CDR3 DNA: TGCAGCGTTGATATGGGACAGGGGGATCCTGAAGCTTTCTTT; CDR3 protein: CSVDMGQGDPEAFF
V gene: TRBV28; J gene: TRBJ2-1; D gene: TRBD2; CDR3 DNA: TGTGCCAGCAGTTTAGATACTAGCGGGAGCTACAATGAGCAGTTCTTC; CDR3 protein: CASSLDTSGSYNEQFF
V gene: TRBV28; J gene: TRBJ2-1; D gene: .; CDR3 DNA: TGTGCCAGCAGTCTCCCGGGAGAGCAGTTCTTC; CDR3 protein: CASSLPGEQFF
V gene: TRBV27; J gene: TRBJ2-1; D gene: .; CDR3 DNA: TGTGCCAACTTCCTCCTAGCCGCCTCCTACAATGAGCAGTTCTTC; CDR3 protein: CANFLLAASYNEQFF
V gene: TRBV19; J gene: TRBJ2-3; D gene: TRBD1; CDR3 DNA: TGTGCCAGTAGTTTGCTGATGGGGACAGAAAGCACAGATACGCAGTATTTT; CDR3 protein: CASSLLMGTESTDTQYF
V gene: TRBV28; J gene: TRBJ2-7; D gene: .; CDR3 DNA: TGTGCCAGCCGGGACTACGAGCAGTACTTC; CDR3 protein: CASRDYEQYF
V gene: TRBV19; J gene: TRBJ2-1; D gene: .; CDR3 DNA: TGTGCCAGTAGTCCTCCCCCCTCCTCCTACAATGAGCAGTTCTTC; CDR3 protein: CASSPPPSSYNEQFF
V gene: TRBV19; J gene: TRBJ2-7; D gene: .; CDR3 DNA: TGTGCCAGTAGTAGGGTGCTAGCAGACTACGAGCAGTACTTC; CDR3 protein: CASSRVLADYEQYF
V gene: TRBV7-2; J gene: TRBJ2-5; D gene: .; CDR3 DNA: TGTGCCAGCAGCGTCCAAGACGGGAGTGAGACCCAGTACTTC; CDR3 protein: CASSVQDGSETQYF
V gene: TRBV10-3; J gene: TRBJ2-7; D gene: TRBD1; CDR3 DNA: TGTGCCATCACCCCGGGACAGGGGCGTAACGAGCAGTACTTC; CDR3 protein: CAITPGQGRNEQYF
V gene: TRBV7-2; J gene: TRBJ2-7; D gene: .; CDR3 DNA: TGTGCCAGCGGTAAATCAGGGGCGCTCGAGACCGAGCAGTACTTC; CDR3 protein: CASGKSGALETEQYF
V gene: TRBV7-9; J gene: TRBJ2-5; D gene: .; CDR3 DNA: TGTGCCAGCAGCTTCACAGGGAAAGAGACCCAGTACTTC; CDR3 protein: CASSFTGKETQYF
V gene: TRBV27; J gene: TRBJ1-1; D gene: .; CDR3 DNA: TGTGCCAGCAGTGTGACAGGTTGGGCAAAAAACACTGAAGCTTTCTTT; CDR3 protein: CASSVTGWAKNTEAFF
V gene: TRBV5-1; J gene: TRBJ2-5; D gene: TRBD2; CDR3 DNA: TGCGCCAGCAGCCCAGCGGGAGGACGGGAGGAGACCCAGTACTTC; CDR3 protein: CASSPAGGREETQYF
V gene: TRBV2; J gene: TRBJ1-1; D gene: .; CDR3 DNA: TGTGCCAGCAGTGAGAGAGAGGTCACTGAAGCTTTCTTT; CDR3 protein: CASSEREVTEAFF
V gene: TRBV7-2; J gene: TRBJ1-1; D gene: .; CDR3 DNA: TGTGCCAGCAGCCCTCAGGGGCGAAGAACTGAAGCTTTCTTT; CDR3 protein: CASSPQGRRTEAFF
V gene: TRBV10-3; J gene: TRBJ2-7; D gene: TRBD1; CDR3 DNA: TGTGCCATCAGTGAGTCAGGGGACAGGTCCTTGGAGCAGTACTTC; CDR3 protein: CAISESGDRSLEQYF
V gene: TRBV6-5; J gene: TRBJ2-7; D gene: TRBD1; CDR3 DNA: TGTGCCAGCAGTCCCGGGACAGGGAGAGCCTACGAGCAGTACTTC; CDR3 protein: CASSPGTGRAYEQYF
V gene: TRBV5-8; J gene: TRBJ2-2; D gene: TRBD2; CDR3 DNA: TGTGCCAGCAGCACACGGACTAGCGGGATTGGCGGGGAGCTGTTTTTT; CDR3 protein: CASSTRTSGIGGELFF